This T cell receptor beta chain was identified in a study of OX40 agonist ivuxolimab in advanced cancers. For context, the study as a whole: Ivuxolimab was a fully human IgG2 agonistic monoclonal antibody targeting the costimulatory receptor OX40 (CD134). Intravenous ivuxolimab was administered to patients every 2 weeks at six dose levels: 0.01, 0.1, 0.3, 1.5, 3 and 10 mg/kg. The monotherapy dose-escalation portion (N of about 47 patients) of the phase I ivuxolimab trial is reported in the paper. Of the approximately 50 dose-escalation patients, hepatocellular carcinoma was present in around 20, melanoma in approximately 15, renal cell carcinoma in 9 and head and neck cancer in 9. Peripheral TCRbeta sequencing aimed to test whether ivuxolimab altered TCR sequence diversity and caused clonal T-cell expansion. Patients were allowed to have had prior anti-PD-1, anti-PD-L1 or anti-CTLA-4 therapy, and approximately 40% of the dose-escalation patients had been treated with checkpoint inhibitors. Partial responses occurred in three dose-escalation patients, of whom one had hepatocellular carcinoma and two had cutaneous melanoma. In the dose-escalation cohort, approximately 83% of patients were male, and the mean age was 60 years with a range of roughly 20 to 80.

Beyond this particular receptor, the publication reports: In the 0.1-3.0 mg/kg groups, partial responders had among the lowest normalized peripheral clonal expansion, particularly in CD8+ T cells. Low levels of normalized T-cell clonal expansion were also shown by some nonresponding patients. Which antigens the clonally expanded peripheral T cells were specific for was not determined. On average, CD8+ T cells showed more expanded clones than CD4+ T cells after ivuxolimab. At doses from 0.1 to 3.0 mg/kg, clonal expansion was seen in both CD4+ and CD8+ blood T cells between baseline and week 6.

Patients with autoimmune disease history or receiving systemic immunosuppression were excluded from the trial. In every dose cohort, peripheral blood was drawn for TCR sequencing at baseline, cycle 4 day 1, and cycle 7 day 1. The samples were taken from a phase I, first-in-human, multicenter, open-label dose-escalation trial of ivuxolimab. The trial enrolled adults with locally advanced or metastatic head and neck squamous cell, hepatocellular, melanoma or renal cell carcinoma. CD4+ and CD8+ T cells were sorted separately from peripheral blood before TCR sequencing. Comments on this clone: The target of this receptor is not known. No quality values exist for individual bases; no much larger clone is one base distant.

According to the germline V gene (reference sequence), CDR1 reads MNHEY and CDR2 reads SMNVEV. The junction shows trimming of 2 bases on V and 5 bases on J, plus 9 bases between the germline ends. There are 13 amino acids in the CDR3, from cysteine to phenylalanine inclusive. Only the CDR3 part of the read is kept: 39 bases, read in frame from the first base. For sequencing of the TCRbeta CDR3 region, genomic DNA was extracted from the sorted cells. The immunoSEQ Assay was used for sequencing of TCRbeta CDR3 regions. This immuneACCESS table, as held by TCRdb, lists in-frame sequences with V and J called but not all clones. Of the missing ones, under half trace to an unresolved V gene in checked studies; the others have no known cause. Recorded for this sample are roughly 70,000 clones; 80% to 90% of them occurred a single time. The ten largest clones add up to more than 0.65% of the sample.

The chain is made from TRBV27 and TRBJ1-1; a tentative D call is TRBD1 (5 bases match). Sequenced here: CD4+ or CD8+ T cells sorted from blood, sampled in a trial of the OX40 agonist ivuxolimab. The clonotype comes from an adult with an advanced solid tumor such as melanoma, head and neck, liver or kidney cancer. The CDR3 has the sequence CASSLQGLTEAFF. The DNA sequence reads TGTGCCAGCAGTTTACAGGGTTTGACTGAAGCTTTCTTT.